This T cell receptor (beta chain) was observed in a study of CD8+ T cells in alopecia areata. Whole-study context: Patients received oral tofacitinib, 5 to 10 mg twice daily, for moderate-to-severe alopecia areata. Study-level results: Scalp sample data also include resident alphabeta T cells from normal skin.

Points on this clone: Its antigen is currently unknown.

The CDR3 has 13 residues. CDR1 is GTSNPN and CDR2 is SVGIG in the germline V gene (reference sequence). V lost 2 bases, J lost 2 bases, and 10 bases lay in between. Both peripheral blood and punch biopsies of lesional scalp skin were obtained from patients who had alopecia areata. RNA extraction was followed by reverse transcription into cDNA, which acted as the sequencing template. Clones were read by immunoSEQ multiplex PCR, and TCRdb kept only the in-frame ones, dropping some. The data show tens of thousands of clones, 55% to 65% seen once. This sample comprised CD8+ T cells sorted from blood, obtained at week 0. The clonotype was recovered from a human donor with alopecia areata. The genes are TRBV30 and TRBJ2-7; D perhaps matches TRBD2 (6 bases). CDR3 DNA sequence: TGTGCCTGGAGTTATAGCGGAGCCTACGAGCAGTACTTC. Translating it yields CAWSYSGAYEQYF.